One T cell receptor beta chain is described in this entry. This entry comes from a study of Ad26.COV2.S vaccination and SARS-CoV-2 variants. Repertoires were generated with immunoSEQ multiplex PCR, while TCRdb's copy carries only in-frame clones and drops some. This sample has about 500,000 clones, with about nine tenths found just once. Treatment here: around 19 received Ad26.COV2.S at low or high dose, single or two shots; several received placebo; per-sample allocation not given. After the first vaccine or placebo injection, samples were drawn on day 63. This CDR3 comprises 10 residues. V was clipped by 5 bases and J by 8 bases, with 6 bases between them. The V gene's germline CDR1 is SNHLY and CDR2 FYNNEI.

V usage is TRBV2 and J usage is TRBJ1-2; D not certain. The receptor was isolated from a person aged 18-60 years who received the Ad26.COV2.S COVID-19 vaccine or a placebo. Specimen: peripheral blood, collected in a trial of Ad26.COV2.S vaccine versus placebo. CDR3 residues: CASSNNGYTF. CDR3 nucleotide sequence: TGTGCCAGCAGTAATAACGGCTACACCTTC.